This T cell receptor beta chain was profiled in a study of OX40 agonist ivuxolimab in advanced cancers. Broadly, across the study: Ivuxolimab was a fully human IgG2 agonistic monoclonal antibody targeting the costimulatory receptor OX40 (CD134). Intravenous ivuxolimab was administered to patients every 2 weeks at six dose levels: 0.01, 0.1, 0.3, 1.5, 3 and 10 mg/kg. Of the approximately 50 patients in dose escalation, 19 had hepatocellular carcinoma, approximately 15 had melanoma, 9 had renal cell carcinoma and 9 had head and neck cancer. A male proportion of about 79% and a mean age of around 60 years, ranging from roughly 23 to 80, were recorded for the dose-escalation cohort. Patients were allowed to have had prior anti-PD-1, anti-PD-L1 or anti-CTLA-4 therapy, and 40% of the dose-escalation patients had been treated with checkpoint inhibitors. Partial responses occurred in three dose-escalation patients, of whom one had hepatocellular carcinoma and two had cutaneous melanoma. The point of sequencing TCRbeta in the periphery was to test whether ivuxolimab changed TCR sequence diversity and drove clonal T-cell expansion. The paper reports the monotherapy dose-escalation portion (N of about 50 patients) of the phase I ivuxolimab trial.

The investigation overall reported the following: After ivuxolimab, CD8+ T cells had more expanded clones than CD4+ T cells on average. Antigen specificity was not determined for the clonally expanded peripheral T cells. Low levels of normalized T-cell clonal expansion were also seen in some patients who did not respond. Partial responders in the 0.1-3.0 mg/kg groups had among the lowest normalized peripheral clonal expansion, especially among CD8+ T cells. Clonal expansion of both CD4+ and CD8+ blood T cells was observed from baseline to week 6 at doses 0.1 to 3.0 mg/kg.

Genomic DNA was extracted from sorted cells for sequencing of the TCRbeta CDR3 region. The immunoSEQ Assay was used to sequence the TCRbeta CDR3 regions. Not all clones reach the TCRdb copy of this immuneACCESS table, which keeps in-frame sequences only. Checked studies attribute under half of the gap to unresolved V genes and leave the rest unexplained. The sample includes tens of thousands of clones, with roughly 90% observed a single time. Around 20% of the sample lies in the top ten. The trial excluded patients who had a history of autoimmune disease or were on systemic immunosuppression. Peripheral blood for TCR sequencing was collected from all dose cohorts at baseline, on cycle 4 day 1, and on cycle 7 day 1. Samples came from an open-label, multicenter, first-in-human phase I dose-escalation trial of ivuxolimab. Adults with locally advanced or metastatic melanoma, renal cell, hepatocellular, or head and neck squamous cell carcinoma were enrolled in the trial. Before TCR sequencing, CD4+ T cells and CD8+ T cells were sorted from peripheral blood as separate populations.

In its sample, this clone was seen once. Its recognized antigen is unknown. Per-base qualities were not stored, and no clone one base away is much larger. The germline V gene (reference sequence) provides CDR1 SEHNR and CDR2 FQNEAQ. The trim is 3 bases for V and 10 bases for J, with a gap of 12 bases between the germline ends. Its CDR3 holds 12 amino acids, cysteine through phenylalanine. CDR3 DNA is the only sequence kept; it has 36 bases, read in frame from the first base. The source material was CD4+ or CD8+ T cells sorted from blood, sampled in a trial of the OX40 agonist ivuxolimab. The receptor chain draws on TRBV7-9 and TRBJ1-2; the D gene is perhaps TRBD1, from 5 matching bases. The TCR sequence derives from an adult with an advanced solid tumor such as melanoma, head and neck, liver or kidney cancer. The sequenced DNA is TGTGCCAGCAGCTTGGTACCCAGGGCCTACACCTTC. It translates to CASSLVPRAYTF.